This T cell receptor beta chain was sequenced in a study of blood T cell repertoires in COVID-19. Produced via immunoSEQ multiplex PCR; TCRdb's table is partial and in-frame only. The data contain 140,000 to 150,000 clones, about nine tenths of them singletons. V was trimmed by 6 bases and J by 2 bases, leaving 7 bases between them. Germline lookup yields CDR1 LNHDA and CDR2 SQIVND (reference sequence). The CDR3 spans 12 residues. The sample comprised PBMCs or T cells enriched from blood (not recorded which). The clonotype originates from a man aged 50 to 60 who had recovered from COVID-19. V usage is TRBV19 and J usage is TRBJ1-2; D gene unclear. The CDR3 sequence is CASSPRNYGYTF. DNA for the CDR3: TGTGCCAGTAGCCCCAGAAACTATGGCTACACCTTC.